The 32 T cell receptor beta chains reported below all come from one sample, sequenced in a study of shared clonotypes between healthy human individuals (dated by TCRdb to about 2020). The library was obtained by the immunoSEQ multiplex PCR assay. TCRdb took over this immuneACCESS table, retaining in-frame rearrangements with V and J assigned. Such tables are incomplete; in checked studies, under half of the missing clones stem from an unresolved V gene, and the remainder is unexplained. The sample contains around 1.1 million clones, 78% of them found a single time. Clones ranked in the top ten supply 0.55% to 0.7% of the sample. Sequenced input: memory CD4+ T cells from PBMCs. The intended sense of this specimen's cell subset or site label: CD45RA-negative fraction. The origin of the receptors is a man aged 18-30 years in good health. Some clones in this sample may be carry-over from other donors' samples.

This clone was detected once. The chain links TRBV18 to TRBJ1-1; TRBD1 matches at 8 bases. Trimming cost V 3 bases and J 0 bases; bases outside gene matches: 15. Germline loops: CDR1 KGHSH, CDR2 LQKENI. The CDR3 spans 19 residues. CDR3 protein: CASSPRLHRGWDMNTEAFF. The CDR3 DNA follows: TGTGCCAGCTCACCGAGGCTACACAGGGGGTGGGACATGAACACTGAAGCTTTCTTT.

There are a few counts of this clone. The chain employs TRBV6-1 and TRBJ1-1; possible D gene TRBD1, 6 bases. The CDR3 totals 13 residues. Trimming took off 7 bases at V and 5 bases at J, with 14 bases between the two ends. Looked up from germline, CDR1 is MNHNS and CDR2 is SASEGT. The CDR3 loop reads CASKESQGTEAFF. CDR3 coding DNA: TGTGCCAGCAAAGAGTCCCAGGGGACTGAAGCTTTCTTT.

The chain couples TRBV4-2 to TRBJ2-1; no clear D gene. There are 16 residues in the CDR3. Between the trimmed V and J ends, which lost 0 bases and 0 bases, there was a span of 9 bases. Germline V gene lookup returns CDR1 LGHNA and CDR2 YNFKEQ. CDR3 residues: CASSQEGPRSYNEQFF. The CDR3 nucleotides are TGTGCCAGCAGCCAAGAGGGCCCGCGCTCCTACAATGAGCAGTTCTTC.

This clone has only one observation. J is TRBJ2-1 and V is TRBV27; D is unclear. CDR3 length: 12 amino acids. Trimming cost V 4 bases and J 4 bases, with 5 bases left between them. CDR1 and CDR2 from the germline V gene are MNHEY and SMNVEV (reference sequence). CDR3 region: CASSSNYNEQFF. The CDR3 DNA sequence: TGTGCCAGCAGTTCTAATTACAATGAGCAGTTCTTC.

This clone has just one count. The chain employs TRBV5-4 and TRBJ2-5; 10 bases align to TRBD1. Germline V gene lookup returns CDR1 SGHNT and CDR2 YYREEE (reference sequence). The CDR3 spans 17 residues. V gave up 4 bases and J gave up 5 bases; unmatched junction bases: 14. DNA of the CDR3: TGTGCCAGCAGCGAGTTGGTCTCGGGACAGGGGACGGAGACCCAGTACTTC. This codes for CASSELVSGQGTETQYF. Complete variable domain (other parts from reference TRBV5-4 and TRBJ2-5): ETGVTQSPTHLIKTRGQQVTLRCSSQSGHNTVSWYQQALGQGPQFIFQYYREEENGRGNFPPRFSGLQFPNYSSELNVNALELDDSALYLCASSELVSGQGTETQYFGPGTRLLVL.

The chain is built from TRBV5-6 and TRBJ2-7; D ambiguous. This CDR3 has 14 residues. The V end was cut by 1 base, the J end by 2 bases, with 10 bases between. The germline V gene encodes CDR1 SGHDT and CDR2 YYEEEE. The CDR3 DNA reads as TGTGCCAGCAGCTTGAACGCAGGAACCTACGAGCAGTACTTC. Translating it yields CASSLNAGTYEQYF.

Comment on this clone: Other DNA sequences in the sample encode the same CDR3. This chain connects TRBV5-1 to TRBJ2-3; 8 bases are shared with TRBD1. The CDR3 length is 14 residues. V trimming: 6 bases; J trimming: 4 bases; junction bases outside the gene matches: 7. CDR1 is SGHRS, CDR2 YFSETQ, per germline. CDR3 DNA sequence: TGCGCCAGCAAGGGTCAGGGGGCTTCAGATACGCAGTATTTT. Translating gives CASKGQGASDTQYF.

The CDR3 DNA sequence: TGTGCCACCTACGGATCCTACGAGCAGTACTTC. Translation: CATYGSYEQYF. The gene calls are TRBV19 and TRBJ2-7; no definite D call. Trimming took 10 bases from V and 1 from J, leaving 8 bases between them. The CDR3 has 11 amino acids. CDR1 is LNHDA and CDR2 is SQIVND in the germline V gene (reference sequence).

The chain combines TRBV7-3 with TRBJ2-5, with 9 bases fitting TRBD1. The J segment lost 5 bases and the V segment lost 5 bases, leaving 15 bases of the junction unmatched. Germline CDR1 is SGHTA and CDR2 is FQGTGA. CDR3 length: 17 amino acids. The CDR3 region has the DNA TGTGCCAGCAGCCCTAGCCGGGACAGGGTTGGAGCGGAGACCCAGTACTTC. Amino acid sequence: CASSPSRDRVGAETQYF.

V gene TRBV27 combines with J gene TRBJ2-7; 8 nucleotides line up with TRBD2. With 2 bases clipped from V and 2 bases from J, the junction kept 8 bases outside the gene matches. In germline, CDR1 is MNHEY, CDR2 SMNVEV (reference sequence). This CDR3 is built from 16 residues. The DNA for the CDR3 is TGTGCCAGCAGTTTAAGCATCGCGGGAGGTACCTACGAGCAGTACTTC. This codes for CASSLSIAGGTYEQYF.

As regards this clone: One end of the junction fails to match germline, which may point to a read error. The chain uses TRBV29-1 and TRBJ1-3; D is perhaps TRBD1 (5 bases). The CDR3 has 13 amino acids. CDR1 and CDR2 (germline): SQVTM, ANQGSEA. Here the CDR3 reads CGGGGENGNTIYF. The CDR3 region has the DNA TGTGGCGGGGGAGGGGAAAATGGAAACACCATATATTTT. The entire variable domain, with the rest obtained from reference TRBV29-1 and TRBJ1-3, is as follows: SAVISQKPSRDICQRGTSLTIQCQVDSQVTMMFWYRQQPGQSLTLIATANQGSEATYESGFVIDKFPISRPNLTFSTLTVSNMSPEDSSIYLCGGGGENGNTIYFGEGSWLTVV.

This rearrangement joins TRBV27 to TRBJ2-7; TRBD2 matches at 9 bases. Germline CDR1 is MNHEY and CDR2 is SMNVEV (reference sequence). V trimming: 1 base; J trimming: 6 bases; junction bases outside the gene matches: 10. The CDR3 contains 16 residues. The CDR3 nucleotides are TGTGCCAGCAGTTTATGGCTAGCGGGAAACTCCCGCGAGCAGTACTTC. This codes for CASSLWLAGNSREQYF.

V and J are TRBV27 and TRBJ1-5; 8 bases align to TRBD1. Unmatched junction bases numbered 5, after V lost 7 bases and J lost 0 bases. The CDR3 extends over 15 amino acids. Germline assignment: CDR1 MNHEY and CDR2 SMNVEV (reference sequence). Here the CDR3 reads CASTETGDSNQPQHF. The CDR3 bases are TGTGCCAGCACCGAGACAGGGGATAGCAATCAGCCCCAGCATTTT.

The chain recombines TRBV6-1 with TRBJ1-5, with D maybe TRBD1 (5 bases). V was cut by 4 bases and J by 3 bases, with 16 bases left in between. Germline loops: CDR1 MNHNS, CDR2 SASEGT. This CDR3 comprises 16 residues. DNA of the CDR3: TGTGCCAGCAGTGCCCGCTCCGGGGCCTTCAATCAGCCCCAGCATTTT. Translated, it gives CASSARSGAFNQPQHF.

The V gene is TRBV12-5, the J gene TRBJ1-1, with 7 bases matching TRBD1. Germline CDR1 is LGHNT and CDR2 is FRNRAP. The CDR3 has 19 residues. The V and J ends lost 1 base and 4 bases, in that order; junction bases with no gene match: 18. The CDR3 region has the DNA TGTGCTAGTGGTTTGGCCCCGTTTCAAAAGGGGGCCATGGGCACTGAAGCTTTCTTT. Its translation is CASGLAPFQKGAMGTEAFF.

Concerning this clone: A much larger clone differs by one base, so this may be a read error. The rearrangement links TRBV5-6 to TRBJ2-7; tentative D call: TRBD1 (6 bases). Germline V gives CDR1 SGHDT, CDR2 YYEEEE. The ends were cut back, 4 bases at V and 0 bases at J, with 11 bases in the middle. This CDR3 region has 14 residues. The CDR3 sequence is CASSPDRSSYEQYF. DNA of the CDR3: TGTGCCAGCAGCCCCGACAGGAGCTCCTACGAGCAGTACTTC.

The chain is built from TRBV10-3 and TRBJ1-5; D is possibly TRBD1 (6 bases). In germline, CDR1 is ENHRY, CDR2 SYGVKD. The CDR3 loop spans 12 amino acids. The germline V and J ends were trimmed by 6 bases and 4 bases, with 7 bases remaining between them. As DNA, the CDR3 is TGTGCCATCAGCGACAGGAATCAGCCCCAGCATTTT. It yields the protein CAISDRNQPQHF.

V gene TRBV14 combines with J gene TRBJ2-5; D remains ambiguous. In germline, CDR1 is SGHDN, CDR2 FVKESK. Trimming took 4 bases from V and 4 from J, leaving 10 bases between them. The CDR3 contains 13 residues. The CDR3 is CASSPINGETQYF. Here the CDR3 DNA reads TGTGCCAGCAGCCCGATAAACGGAGAGACCCAGTACTTC.

J is TRBJ2-1 and V is TRBV25-1; D not resolved. V was cut by 6 bases and J by 4 bases, with 4 bases left in between. This CDR3 has 11 residues. CDR1 is MGHDK and CDR2 is SYGVNS in the germline V gene. CDR3 loop: CASRGYNEQFF. CDR3 nucleotide sequence: TGTGCCAGCAGGGGGTACAATGAGCAGTTCTTC.

In this sample, this clone turned up once. This chain joins TRBV4-2 and TRBJ2-5, with no clear D. Germline-derived CDR1 and CDR2 are LGHNA and YNFKEQ. This CDR3 contains 14 residues. Trimming shortened V by 2 bases and J by 0 bases, and 7 bases separated the two germline ends. CDR3 residues: CASSQTSYQETQYF. The DNA of the CDR3 is TGTGCCAGCAGCCAAACGTCGTACCAAGAGACCCAGTACTTC.

This clone was seen once. It may be a read error: a sequence one base away is much more abundant. The sample contains more than one DNA sequence encoding this CDR3. The gene calls are TRBV5-6 and TRBJ1-5; the D gene is possibly TRBD1 (6 bases). Trimming removed 2 bases at V and 4 bases at J, with 7 bases between. Germline-derived CDR1 and CDR2 are SGHDT and YYEEEE. CDR3 length: 13 amino acids. The CDR3 here is CASSLQGNQPQHF. The CDR3 DNA sequence: TGTGCCAGCAGCTTACAGGGTAATCAGCCCCAGCATTTT.

This chain connects TRBV5-1 to TRBJ2-7; TRBD2 matches 12 bases. J gave up 6 bases and V 4 bases, and 11 bases lay outside the gene matches. The CDR3 is 16 amino acids. Germline-derived CDR1 and CDR2 are SGHRS and YFSETQ. The DNA for the CDR3 is TGCGCCAGCAGCCTTAGACTAGCGGGAGAGGCAGGCGAGCAGTACTTC. It codes for CASSLRLAGEAGEQYF.

The chain links TRBV5-6 to TRBJ2-7; 7 nucleotides match TRBD2. The V gene's germline CDR1 is SGHDT and CDR2 YYEEEE. Germline trimming cut 1 base from V and 3 bases from J; bases unmatched to any gene: 4. The CDR3 is 14 residues long. CDR3 nucleotides: TGTGCCAGCAGCTTGCGGGGGGACGGCTACGAGCAGTACTTC. Translating gives CASSLRGDGYEQYF.

V gene TRBV5-1 combines with J gene TRBJ1-1, with D perhaps matching TRBD1 (5 bases). V shed 0 bases and J shed 5 bases, with 14 bases lying between them. Germline loops: CDR1 SGHRS, CDR2 YFSETQ. The CDR3 totals 15 residues. The DNA of the CDR3 is TGCGCCAGCAGCTTGGCGTCTCAGGGAGGAACTGAAGCTTTCTTT. It codes for CASSLASQGGTEAFF.

This clone occurred a few times. The chain recombines TRBV4-1 with TRBJ2-5; maybe TRBD1 (5 bases). V gave up 0 bases and J gave up 5 bases, with 10 bases separating them. Germline V gene sequence: CDR1 MGHRA, CDR2 YSYEKL. CDR3 length equals 14 residues. This CDR3 is CASSQDRARETQYF. The CDR3 DNA reads as TGCGCCAGCAGCCAAGACAGGGCACGGGAGACCCAGTACTTC.

This clone was picked up one time. The chain employs TRBV5-5 and TRBJ2-7, with D maybe TRBD2 (6 bases). The CDR3 has 14 amino acids. Germline CDR1 and CDR2: SGHKS and YYEKEE (reference sequence). V shed 2 bases and J shed 4 bases, with 13 bases lying between them. Here the CDR3 DNA reads TGTGCCAGCAGCTTCGGGGGAGCCAGGTACGAGCAGTACTTC. This codes for CASSFGGARYEQYF.

There are a few counts of this clone. This chain links TRBV6-1 with TRBJ1-5; no clear D gene. The ends were cut back, 1 base at V and 2 bases at J, with 9 bases in the middle. The germline gives CDR1 MNHNS, CDR2 SASEGT. This CDR3 has 15 amino acids. CDR3 sequence: CASSEESRGNQPQHF. In nucleotides, the CDR3 is TGTGCCAGCAGTGAAGAGTCTAGAGGCAATCAGCCCCAGCATTTT.

The genes are TRBV30 and TRBJ2-7, with 10 bases aligning to TRBD1. V was pared by 2 bases and J by 0 bases, with 7 bases of the junction left unmatched. CDR1 GTSNPN and CDR2 SVGIG come from the germline V gene (reference sequence). The CDR3 contains 16 residues. The CDR3 is CAWSFRQGAPSYEQYF. The CDR3 nucleotides read TGTGCCTGGAGTTTTCGACAGGGGGCCCCCTCCTACGAGCAGTACTTC.

The genes are TRBV29-1 and TRBJ1-1, with TRBD1 identical over 7 bases. CDR1 and CDR2 (germline): SQVTM, ANQGSEA. J gave up 3 bases and V 7 bases, and 14 bases lay outside the gene matches. This CDR3 has 15 residues. The CDR3 DNA is TGCAGCGCGAAGCGCGCGTCAGGGGGGGACACTGAAGCTTTCTTT. Translated, it gives CSAKRASGGDTEAFF.

The chain links TRBV7-2 to TRBJ2-1, with D hard to call. The CDR3 spans 14 residues. Trimming took off 1 base at V and 5 bases at J, with 9 bases between the two ends. The germline V gene has CDR1 SGHTA and CDR2 FQGNSA. CDR3 nucleotides: TGTGCCAGCAGCTTAGAGGGTGGGAACAATGAGCAGTTCTTC. It translates to CASSLEGGNNEQFF.

The CDR3 coding sequence is TGCAGCGTTGAAGACTCCCAGCGGGAGGGACACTACGAGCAGTACTTC. Protein sequence: CSVEDSQREGHYEQYF. The rearrangement joins TRBV29-1 to TRBJ2-7, with 10 bases identical to TRBD2. CDR3 length equals 16 residues. Germline V gene data show CDR1 as SQVTM and CDR2 as ANQGSEA. The ends lost 0 bases at V and 3 bases at J; junction bases unmatched: 8.

The genes are TRBV4-1 and TRBJ2-7; tentatively, D is TRBD2 (6 bases). V was clipped by 2 bases and J by 7 bases, with 12 bases between them. The germline V gene has CDR1 MGHRA and CDR2 YSYEKL. The CDR3 sequence is 13 residues long. The CDR3 spells CASSQQTLAEQYF. As DNA, the CDR3 is TGCGCCAGCAGCCAACAAACCCTAGCGGAGCAGTACTTC.